The rows below give T cell receptor beta chains drawn from one sample of a study of human T cells and chemical hapten exposure. TCRdb processed the RACE reads anew with MiXCR; each CDR3 protein has one entry. The repertoire consists of 150,000 to 200,000 distinct CDR3 sequences, with roughly 14% occurring once and the leading ten covering 1.7%. The starting material was whole blood, obtained in connection with sensitization to the hapten diphenylcyclopropenone (DPC). The receptors come from a woman aged 25 to 39 with alopecia areata. Some clones in this sample may be carry-over from other donors' samples. Each CDR3 is given with its conserved first and last residue. The D gene is left open where the match is weak. Size tells how often a clone was seen (once, few, many) or the class of an expanded clone, and some rows leave it out.

v_call	j_call	clone_size	d_call	cdr3_aa	cdr3_nt
TRBV6-2/TRBV6-3	TRBJ1-3	few	.	CASGLTSSGNTIYF	TGTGCCAGCGGGCTCACCAGCTCTGGAAACACCATATATTTT
TRBV27	TRBJ1-1	.	.	CASSLSSGGRRNTEAFF	TGTGCCAGCAGTTTATCGTCGGGGGGGAGAAGGAACACTGAAGCTTTCTTT
TRBV18	TRBJ1-1	few	.	CASSPLGQPNTEAFF	TGTGCCAGCTCACCACTTGGGCAGCCAAACACTGAAGCTTTCTTT
TRBV6-2/TRBV6-3	TRBJ1-5	.	.	CASSLGILILSNQPQHF	TGTGCCAGCAGTCTTGGGATTCTTATCCTTAGCAATCAGCCCCAGCATTTT
TRBV6-1	TRBJ2-7	.	TRBD2	CASSVIEGGDEQYF	TGTGCCAGTTCGGTGATTGAGGGAGGGGACGAGCAGTACTTC
TRBV2	TRBJ1-1	few	.	CASRDDTGKPNTEAFF	TGTGCCAGCAGGGACGATACAGGGAAGCCAAACACTGAAGCTTTCTTT
TRBV25-1	TRBJ1-5	many	.	CASSGSNQPQHF	TGTGCCAGCAGTGGTAGCAATCAGCCCCAGCATTTT
TRBV5-1	TRBJ2-1	.	TRBD2	CASSRGSGSYNEQFF	TGCGCCAGCAGTCGCGGGAGTGGCTCCTACAATGAGCAGTTCTTC
TRBV5-1	TRBJ2-3	.	.	CASSPLPDTQYF	TGCGCCAGCAGTCCCCTACCAGATACGCAGTATTTT
TRBV20-1	TRBJ1-1	.	.	CTTWTEKNTEAFF	TGCACTACTTGGACAGAAAAAAACACTGAAGCTTTCTTT
TRBV4-3	TRBJ2-7	few	TRBD1	CASSQDLGTGSYEQYF	TGCGCCAGCAGCCAAGATCTGGGGACAGGGTCCTACGAGCAGTACTTC
TRBV20-1	TRBJ1-5	few	TRBD1	CSSGGGSNEPQHF	TGCAGTTCAGGGGGCGGTAGCAATGAGCCCCAGCATTTT
TRBV6-5	TRBJ1-3	many	.	CATRSQGNTIYF	TGTGCCACCCGTTCGCAAGGAAACACCATATATTTT
TRBV9	TRBJ2-2	few	.	CASSRVAGNTGELFF	TGTGCCAGCAGCAGGGTCGCAGGAAACACCGGGGAGCTGTTTTTT
TRBV11-2	TRBJ2-1	few	.	CASSLVGLWETRQFF	TGTGCCAGCAGCTTAGTAGGGCTCTGGGAGACGCGGCAGTTCTTC
TRBV9	TRBJ2-2	many	.	CASSVEVRQANTGELFF	TGTGCCAGCAGCGTAGAAGTAAGGCAGGCGAACACCGGGGAGCTGTTTTTT
TRBV12-3/TRBV12-4	TRBJ2-3	few	TRBD1	CASRQGTTDTQYF	TGTGCCAGCAGACAGGGGACCACAGATACGCAGTATTTT
TRBV28	TRBJ2-3	.	TRBD1	CASRGEDRASTDTQYF	TGTGCCAGCAGGGGAGAAGACAGGGCTAGCACAGATACGCAGTATTTT